The next 29 T cell receptor beta chains were all read from a single sample in a study of Tregs in tolerant kidney transplant recipients. Assay: immunoSEQ multiplex PCR; the TCRdb copy retains only in-frame clones and omits some. The table includes roughly 80,000 clones, under 95% detected once. Sample: Tregs from blood, taken before the transplant. These receptors all stem from a human donor who received a combined kidney and bone marrow transplant.

The chain employs TRBV5-1 and TRBJ2-5; TRBD1 agrees at 7 bases. The V segment lost 0 bases and the J segment 3 bases; nucleotides outside the gene matches: 2. The germline CDR1 and CDR2 sequences are SGHRS and YFSETQ. CDR3 length equals 14 residues. The CDR3 nucleotides are TGCGCCAGCAGCTTGGGACAGGGCAAAGAGACCCAGTACTTC. This sequence encodes CASSLGQGKETQYF.

This chain joins TRBV7-3 and TRBJ2-1; 10 bases align to TRBD2. CDR1 and CDR2 from the germline V gene are SGHTA and FQGTGA. With 4 bases clipped from V and 6 bases from J, the junction kept 9 bases outside the gene matches. This CDR3 region has 16 residues. CDR3 DNA sequence: TGTGCCAGCAGCTCGATGAGACTAGCGGGTTTCAATGAGCAGTTCTTC. This encodes CASSSMRLAGFNEQFF.

The chain joins TRBV29-1 to TRBJ2-7; D is undetermined. Germline V CDR1 and CDR2: SQVTM, ANQGSEA. The CDR3 covers 12 residues. Trimming removed 7 bases at V and 3 bases at J, with 13 bases between. CDR3: CSASDGFYEQYF. The CDR3 nucleotides are TGCAGCGCCTCGGACGGATTCTACGAGCAGTACTTC.

V and J are TRBV18 and TRBJ2-5, with D unclear. Trimming removed 0 bases from V and 9 bases from J, with 14 bases in between. Germline CDR1 reads KGHSH; CDR2 reads LQKENI. The CDR3 consists of 14 residues. In DNA, the CDR3 is TGTGCCAGCTCACCACCCAGCGACCTTGGGGCCCAGTACTTC. This translates into CASSPPSDLGAQYF.

The rearrangement uses TRBV5-4 and TRBJ2-1; 11 nucleotides line up with TRBD2. Germline V gene lookup returns CDR1 SGHNT and CDR2 YYREEE (reference sequence). The CDR3 sequence is 13 residues long. V was pared by 2 bases and J by 12 bases, with 4 bases of the junction left unmatched. CDR3 sequence (DNA): TGTGCCAGCAGCTTTAGACTAGCGGGAATGCAGTTCTTC. Amino acids: CASSFRLAGMQFF.

This chain joins TRBV19 and TRBJ2-2; D uncertain. Trimming removed 10 bases at V and 7 bases at J, with 13 bases between. Germline CDR1 and CDR2: LNHDA and SQIVND (reference sequence). The CDR3 has 12 residues. The DNA of the CDR3 is TGTGCCATAGGGCACCAGCACGGGGAGCTGTTTTTT. It yields the protein CAIGHQHGELFF.

This clone was seen a handful of times. The chain has TRBV2 and TRBJ2-5; D remains ambiguous. The germline V and J ends were trimmed by 7 bases and 0 bases, with 9 bases remaining between them. The CDR3 is 13 amino acids. The germline V gene encodes CDR1 SNHLY and CDR2 FYNNEI. This chain's CDR3 is CASNGMYQETQYF. DNA of the CDR3: TGTGCCAGCAATGGTATGTACCAAGAGACCCAGTACTTC.

This clone has only one observation. The chain couples TRBV18 to TRBJ2-2; the D is unclear. Trimming shortened V by 6 bases and J by 1 base, and 6 bases separated the two germline ends. The CDR3 consists of 13 residues. Germline CDR1 reads KGHSH; CDR2 reads LQKENI. The DNA for the CDR3 is TGTGCCAGCTCGCGACAGAACACCGGGGAGCTGTTTTTT. It translates to CASSRQNTGELFF.

This clone was seen once. V and J are TRBV7-9 and TRBJ2-2; D is undetermined. CDR3 length: 12 residues. Germline loops: CDR1 SEHNR, CDR2 FQNEAQ (reference sequence). V was pared by 3 bases and J by 5 bases, with 4 bases between. CDR3 protein: CASSFGTGELFF. In DNA, the CDR3 is TGTGCCAGCAGCTTCGGGACCGGGGAGCTGTTTTTT.

This chain connects TRBV19 to TRBJ1-4; possibly TRBD1 for D (6 bases). The V end was cut by 5 bases, the J end by 8 bases, with 9 bases between. Germline lookup yields CDR1 LNHDA and CDR2 SQIVND (reference sequence). The CDR3 consists of 12 residues. The CDR3 DNA is TGTGCCAGTAGTGTCGGGACAGAAAAACTGTTTTTT. Its protein is CASSVGTEKLFF.

In DNA, the CDR3 is TGCGCCAGCAGCTTGGGAGGACCCCCCTACGAGCAGTACTTC. It specifies CASSLGGPPYEQYF. The chain uses TRBV5-1 and TRBJ2-7; D is uncertain. V lost 0 bases to trimming and J lost 2 bases, with 9 bases between them. The CDR3 sequence is 14 residues long. The germline CDR1 and CDR2 sequences are SGHRS and YFSETQ.

The J gene is TRBJ2-7, the V gene TRBV5-1; 13 nucleotides match TRBD2. The germline CDR1 and CDR2 sequences are SGHRS and YFSETQ. CDR3 length: 18 amino acids. V lost 0 bases to trimming and J lost 7 bases; unmatched junction nucleotides: 13. CDR3 residues: CASSLGLSGTSGTEEQYF. CDR3 DNA: TGCGCCAGCAGCTTGGGATTATCCGGGACTAGCGGGACGGAAGAGCAGTACTTC.

Written as DNA, the CDR3 is TGTGCCAGCAGCTTTAGCGGGAGCCCCGGGCAGCAGTACTTC. Protein sequence: CASSFSGSPGQQYF. The chain links TRBV7-2 to TRBJ2-7; 9 bases are a match to TRBD2. The length of the CDR3 is 14 residues. Germline V gene data show CDR1 as SGHTA and CDR2 as FQGNSA. V lost 3 bases to trimming and J lost 8 bases; unmatched junction nucleotides: 8.

J is TRBJ2-7 and V is TRBV5-1; 7 bases are shared with TRBD2. J was trimmed by 10 bases and V by 0 bases; bases with no gene match: 4. Germline lookup yields CDR1 SGHRS and CDR2 YFSETQ. The CDR3 loop spans 12 amino acids. CDR3 loop: CASSLVGEGQYF. CDR3 in DNA: TGCGCCAGCAGCTTGGTTGGGGAGGGACAGTACTTC.

In DNA, the CDR3 is TGCAGCGTTACAGGGAACTACGAGCAGTACTTC. Translation: CSVTGNYEQYF. This chain connects TRBV29-1 to TRBJ2-7; the D gene is possibly TRBD1 (6 bases). CDR3 length equals 11 residues. The V gene's germline CDR1 is SQVTM and CDR2 ANQGSEA. Trimming took off 5 bases at V and 3 bases at J, with 8 bases between the two ends.

This chain links TRBV7-3 with TRBJ2-7, with unresolved D. This CDR3 has 15 residues. Trimming took off 1 base at V and 2 bases at J, with 12 bases between the two ends. Germline CDR1 SGHTA, CDR2 FQGTGA. In DNA form, the CDR3 reads TGTGCCAGCAGCTTAATCCCAGGTGTGGCCTACGAGCAGTACTTC. Amino acid sequence: CASSLIPGVAYEQYF. The variable domain in full, with the rest retrieved from reference TRBV7-3 and TRBJ2-7, is GAGVSQTPSNKVTEKGKYVELRCDPISGHTALYWYRQSLGQGPEFLIYFQGTGAADDSGLPNDRFFAVRPEGSVSTLKIQRTERGDSAVYLCASSLIPGVAYEQYFGPGTRLTVT.

This clone has a single count. The genes are TRBV5-1 and TRBJ1-3; 9 positions agree with TRBD1. The germline gives CDR1 SGHRS, CDR2 YFSETQ. There are 15 residues in the CDR3. V dropped 1 base and J dropped 4; count of bases not matched to a gene: 3. This chain's CDR3 is CASSLTGGSGNTIYF. In nucleotides, the CDR3 is TGCGCCAGCAGCTTGACAGGGGGCTCCGGAAACACCATATATTTT.

J is TRBJ1-2 and V is TRBV28; the match to TRBD1 covers 9 bases. Germline loops: CDR1 MDHEN, CDR2 SYDVKM. The CDR3 is 15 residues long. Trimming cost V 6 bases and J 4 bases; bases outside gene matches: 9. In nucleotides, the CDR3 is TGTGCCAGCAGAGCCCCGGACAGGGGCCGCTATGGCTACACCTTC. Translated, it gives CASRAPDRGRYGYTF.

The J gene is TRBJ2-2, the V gene TRBV7-9, with D perhaps given as TRBD1 or TRBD2 (6 bases each). V shed 2 bases and J shed 3 bases, with 7 bases lying between them. CDR3 length: 14 residues. Per the germline V gene, CDR1 is SEHNR and CDR2 is FQNEAQ (reference sequence). The CDR3 loop is CASSLRGDTGELFF. In DNA form, the CDR3 reads TGTGCCAGCAGCTTAAGGGGGGACACCGGGGAGCTGTTTTTT.

The V gene is TRBV7-2, the J gene TRBJ2-5; D uncertain. With 5 bases removed from V and 13 bases from J, the gap between germline ends came to 17 bases. The germline V gene encodes CDR1 SGHTA and CDR2 FQGNSA. The CDR3 extends over 12 amino acids. The CDR3 protein is CASSPATPSLYF. The CDR3 DNA reads TGTGCCAGCAGCCCCGCCACCCCGTCCCTGTACTTC.

V usage is TRBV18 and J usage is TRBJ2-7; 8 bases fit TRBD2. After removal of 2 bases from V and 6 bases from J, the junction contained 6 bases not matched to a gene. There are 14 residues in the CDR3. Germline V gene data show CDR1 as KGHSH and CDR2 as LQKENI. The CDR3 is CASSPAGGGGEQYF. Written as DNA, the CDR3 is TGTGCCAGCTCACCAGCGGGGGGAGGGGGCGAGCAGTACTTC.

A single count supports this clone. The chain uses TRBV18 and TRBJ2-7; TRBD2 matches 7 bases. CDR3 length: 17 residues. Trimming took 4 bases from V and 7 from J; bases not matched to a gene: 19. In germline, CDR1 is KGHSH, CDR2 LQKENI. The CDR3 reads CASSQGSPGTTPREQYF. The CDR3 DNA reads as TGTGCCAGCTCACAGGGTTCACCCGGGACTACCCCTCGGGAGCAGTACTTC. Full variable domain (rest looked up from reference TRBV18 and TRBJ2-7): NAGVMQNPRHLVRRRGQEARLRCSPMKGHSHVYWYRQLPEEGLKFMVYLQKENIIDESGMPKERFSAEFPKEGPSILRIQQVVRGDSAAYFCASSQGSPGTTPREQYFGPGTRLTVT.

The V call is TRBV5-4, the J call TRBJ2-1; 11 nucleotides align to TRBD2. The length of the CDR3 is 15 residues. V gave up 4 bases and J gave up 9 bases; unmatched junction bases: 9. Germline-derived CDR1 and CDR2 are SGHNT and YYREEE (reference sequence). Here the CDR3 DNA reads TGTGCCAGCAGCCGGACTAGCGGGTGGGCAAGTGAGCAGTTCTTC. Translation gives CASSRTSGWASEQFF.

The V call is TRBV7-2, the J call TRBJ2-7, with D possibly matching TRBD1 (5 bases). Deletions cut 4 bases from V and 3 bases from J, with 13 bases between. From germline, CDR1 is SGHTA and CDR2 FQGNSA. This CDR3 comprises 14 residues. The CDR3: CASSSSTVSYEQYF. The CDR3 DNA reads as TGTGCCAGCAGCTCTTCGACAGTGAGCTACGAGCAGTACTTC.

The chain uses TRBV28 and TRBJ2-1; the match to TRBD1 covers 8 bases. The ends lost 2 bases at V and 9 bases at J; junction bases unmatched: 6. The CDR3 spans 14 residues. The V gene's germline CDR1 is MDHEN and CDR2 SYDVKM. The CDR3, as DNA: TGTGCCAGCAGTTTAATCCAGGGGGCTGCTGAGCAGTTCTTC. Translation: CASSLIQGAAEQFF.

The chain has TRBV19 and TRBJ2-3; TRBD2 might be the D (7 bases). Germline V gives CDR1 LNHDA, CDR2 SQIVND (reference sequence). This CDR3 is 14 amino acids long. V was trimmed by 3 bases and J by 4 bases, leaving 11 bases between them. The CDR3 here is CASSIQGGADTQYF. As DNA, the CDR3 is TGTGCCAGTAGTATCCAAGGGGGGGCAGATACGCAGTATTTT.

The chain uses TRBV28 and TRBJ1-2; D possibly corresponds to TRBD1 (6 bases). The CDR3 covers 14 residues. The germline gives CDR1 MDHEN, CDR2 SYDVKM. Trimming stripped 2 bases from V and 5 bases from J, with 12 bases between. The chain's CDR3 is CASSLPGTYYGYTF. The CDR3 bases are TGTGCCAGCAGTTTACCCGGGACATATTATGGCTACACCTTC.

J is TRBJ2-1 and V is TRBV5-4, with 8 bases lining up with TRBD2. CDR3 size: 15 residues. After removal of 1 base from V and 4 bases from J, the junction contained 4 bases not matched to a gene. The germline CDR1 and CDR2 sequences are SGHNT and YYREEE (reference sequence). The CDR3 DNA sequence: TGTGCCAGCAGCTTGAAACTAGCGGAATACAATGAGCAGTTCTTC. This translates into CASSLKLAEYNEQFF.

This rearrangement joins TRBV7-3 to TRBJ2-3; D is undetermined. The V gene's germline CDR1 is SGHTA and CDR2 FQGTGA. The CDR3 length is 13 residues. V was shortened by 4 bases and J by 0 bases, with 5 bases between the two germline ends. The CDR3 DNA follows: TGTGCCAGCAGCTCGTCTAGCACAGATACGCAGTATTTT. This gives the protein CASSSSSTDTQYF.